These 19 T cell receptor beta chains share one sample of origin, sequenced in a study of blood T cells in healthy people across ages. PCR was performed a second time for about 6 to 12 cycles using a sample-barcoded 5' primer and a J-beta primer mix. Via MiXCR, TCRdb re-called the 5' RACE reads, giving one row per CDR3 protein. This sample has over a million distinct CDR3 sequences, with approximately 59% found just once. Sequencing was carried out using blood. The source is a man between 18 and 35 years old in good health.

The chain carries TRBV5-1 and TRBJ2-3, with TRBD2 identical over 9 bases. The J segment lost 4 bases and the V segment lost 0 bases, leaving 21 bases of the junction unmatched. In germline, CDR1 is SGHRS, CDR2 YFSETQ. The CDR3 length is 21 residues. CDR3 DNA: TGCGCCAGCAGCTTGGCCGGGGTAGCGGGAGTCCCAAGGGGTTTATCAGATACGCAGTATTTT. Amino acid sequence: CASSLAGVAGVPRGLSDTQYF.

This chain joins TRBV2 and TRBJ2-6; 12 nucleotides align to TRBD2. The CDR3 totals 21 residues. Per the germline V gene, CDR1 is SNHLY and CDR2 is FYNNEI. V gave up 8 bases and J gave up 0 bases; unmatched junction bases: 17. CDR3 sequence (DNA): TGTGCCAGCCGCAGGAGCTTGGGACTAGCGGGCCTAACCTCTGGGGCCAACGTCCTGACTTTC. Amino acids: CASRRSLGLAGLTSGANVLTF.

CDR3 sequence reads: CASSPGGGFDPFF. The CDR3 DNA sequence: TGTGCCAGCAGTCCCGGGGGGGGGTTTGACCCGTTCTTC. The genes are TRBV6-5 and TRBJ2-1; 8 nucleotides line up with TRBD2. CDR1 is MNHEY, CDR2 SVGAGI, per germline. V shed 5 bases, J shed 15 bases, and the junction held 12 bases outside the gene matches. This CDR3 contains 13 residues.

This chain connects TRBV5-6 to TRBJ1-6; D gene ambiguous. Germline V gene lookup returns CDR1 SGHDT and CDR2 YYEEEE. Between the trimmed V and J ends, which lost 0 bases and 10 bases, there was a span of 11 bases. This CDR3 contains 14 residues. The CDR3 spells CASSLEPGGSPLHF. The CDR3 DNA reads TGTGCCAGCAGCTTGGAGCCGGGCGGCTCACCCCTCCACTTT.

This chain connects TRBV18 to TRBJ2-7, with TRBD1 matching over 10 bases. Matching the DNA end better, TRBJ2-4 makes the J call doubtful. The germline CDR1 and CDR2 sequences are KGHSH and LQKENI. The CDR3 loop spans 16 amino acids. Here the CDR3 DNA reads TGTGCCAGCTCACCTCCGACAGGGGGCGCGAAAAACATTCAGTACTTC. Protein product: CASSPPTGGAKNIQYF.

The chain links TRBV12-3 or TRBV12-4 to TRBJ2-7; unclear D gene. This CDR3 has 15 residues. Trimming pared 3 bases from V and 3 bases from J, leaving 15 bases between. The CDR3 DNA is TGTGCCAGCAGTTTTAACTGGTCTGATGACTACGAGCAGTACTTC. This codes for CASSFNWSDDYEQYF.

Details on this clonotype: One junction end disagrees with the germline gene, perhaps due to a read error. CDR3 DNA sequence: TGTGCCAGCAGCTTCACATCCCGAGAGGCCCAGTACTTC. Encoded protein: CASSFTSREAQYF. The chain combines TRBV7-2 with TRBJ2-5; D is unresolved. Germline CDR1 reads SGHTA; CDR2 reads FQGNSA. This CDR3 has 13 residues.

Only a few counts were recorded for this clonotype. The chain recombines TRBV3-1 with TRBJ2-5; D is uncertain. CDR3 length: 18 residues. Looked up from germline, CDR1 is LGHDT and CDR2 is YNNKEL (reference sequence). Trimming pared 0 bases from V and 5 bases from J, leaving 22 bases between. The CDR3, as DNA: TGTGCCAGCAGCCAAGATCTAGTCCCGTCTACCCTCAGGGAGACCCAGTACTTC. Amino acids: CASSQDLVPSTLRETQYF.

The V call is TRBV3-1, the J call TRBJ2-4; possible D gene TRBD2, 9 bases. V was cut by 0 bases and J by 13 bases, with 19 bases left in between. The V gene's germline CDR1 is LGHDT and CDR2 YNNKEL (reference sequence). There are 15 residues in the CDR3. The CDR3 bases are TGTGCCAGCAGCCAAGATTCTAGCGGGACAGGAGAGCAGTACTTC. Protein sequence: CASSQDSSGTGEQYF.

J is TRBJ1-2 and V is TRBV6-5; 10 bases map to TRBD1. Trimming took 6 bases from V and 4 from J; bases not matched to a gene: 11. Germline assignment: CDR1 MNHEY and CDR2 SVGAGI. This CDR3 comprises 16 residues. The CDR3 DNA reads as TGTGCCAGCAGCGCCACCCGGGGACAGGGGACCTATGGCTACACCTTC. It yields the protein CASSATRGQGTYGYTF.

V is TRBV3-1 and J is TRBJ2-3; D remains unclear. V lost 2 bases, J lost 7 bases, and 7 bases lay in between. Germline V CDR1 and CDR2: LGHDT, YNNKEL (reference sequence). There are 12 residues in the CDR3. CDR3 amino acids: CASSQIGNTQYF. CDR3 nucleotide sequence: TGTGCCAGCAGCCAAATTGGGAATACGCAGTATTTT.

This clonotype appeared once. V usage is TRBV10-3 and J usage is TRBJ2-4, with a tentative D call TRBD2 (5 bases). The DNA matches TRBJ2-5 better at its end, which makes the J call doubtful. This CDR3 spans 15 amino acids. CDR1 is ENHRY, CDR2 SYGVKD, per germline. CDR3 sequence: CAISEGESSQETQYF. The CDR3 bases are TGTGCCATCAGTGAGGGGGAGAGCTCTCAAGAGACCCAGTACTTC.

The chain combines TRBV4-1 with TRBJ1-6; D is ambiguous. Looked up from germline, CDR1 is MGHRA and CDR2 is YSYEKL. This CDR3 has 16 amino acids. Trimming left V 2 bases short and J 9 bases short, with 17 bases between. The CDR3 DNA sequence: TGCGCCAGCAGCCAAAATGAAGGCAGGTTTAGTTCACCCCTCCACTTT. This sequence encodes CASSQNEGRFSSPLHF.

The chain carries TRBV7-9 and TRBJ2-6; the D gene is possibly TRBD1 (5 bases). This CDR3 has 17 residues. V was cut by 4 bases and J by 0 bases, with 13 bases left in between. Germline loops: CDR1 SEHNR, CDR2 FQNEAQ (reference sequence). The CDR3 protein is CASSSQTVLSGANVLTF. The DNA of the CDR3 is TGTGCCAGCAGCTCCCAGACAGTCCTCTCTGGGGCCAACGTCCTGACTTTC. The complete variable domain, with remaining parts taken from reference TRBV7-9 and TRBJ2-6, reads DTGVSQNPRHKITKRGQNVTFRCDPISEHNRLYWYRQTLGQGPEFLTYFQNEAQLEKSRLLSDRFSAERPKGSFSTLEIQRTEQGDSAMYLCASSSQTVLSGANVLTFGAGSRLTVL.

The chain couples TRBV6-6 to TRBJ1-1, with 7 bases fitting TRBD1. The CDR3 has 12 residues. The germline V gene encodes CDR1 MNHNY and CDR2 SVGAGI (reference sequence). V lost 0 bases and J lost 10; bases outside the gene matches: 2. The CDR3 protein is CASSYSRDRAFF. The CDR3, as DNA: TGTGCCAGCAGTTACTCTAGGGACAGAGCTTTCTTT.

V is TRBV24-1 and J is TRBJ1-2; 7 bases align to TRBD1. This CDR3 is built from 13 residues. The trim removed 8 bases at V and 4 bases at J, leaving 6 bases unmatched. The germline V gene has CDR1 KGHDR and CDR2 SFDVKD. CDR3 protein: CATTGDSSYGYTF. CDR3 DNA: TGTGCCACCACCGGGGACAGCTCCTATGGCTACACCTTC.

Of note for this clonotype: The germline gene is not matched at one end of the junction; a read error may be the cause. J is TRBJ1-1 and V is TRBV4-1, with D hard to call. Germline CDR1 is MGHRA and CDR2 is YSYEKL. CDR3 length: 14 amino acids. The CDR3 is CASSQDILNAEAFF. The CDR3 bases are TGCGCCAGCAGCCAAGACATACTGAACGCTGAAGCTTTCTTT.

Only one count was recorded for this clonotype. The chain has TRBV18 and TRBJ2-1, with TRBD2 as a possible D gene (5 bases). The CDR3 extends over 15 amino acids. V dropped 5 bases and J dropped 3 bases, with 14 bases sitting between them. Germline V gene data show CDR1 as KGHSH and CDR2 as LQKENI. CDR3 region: CASSSELDIYNEQFF. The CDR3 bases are TGTGCCAGCTCATCCGAACTAGACATCTACAATGAGCAGTTCTTC.

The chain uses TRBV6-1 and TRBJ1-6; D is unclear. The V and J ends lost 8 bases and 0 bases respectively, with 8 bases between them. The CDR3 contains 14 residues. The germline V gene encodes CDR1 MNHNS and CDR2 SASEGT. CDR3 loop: CASGRSSYNSPLHF. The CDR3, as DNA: TGTGCCAGCGGCCGGAGCTCCTATAATTCACCCCTCCACTTT.